One T cell receptor beta chain is described in this entry. This clone has a single count. No antigen is known for it. There are no base qualities to consult, and no much larger clone falls within one base. Including cysteine and phenylalanine, the CDR3 has 15 amino acids. Only the CDR3 part of the read is kept: 45 bases, read in frame from the first base. V is pared back by 5 bases and J by 1 base, with 14 bases lying between the germline termini. In the germline V gene (reference sequence), CDR1 corresponds to SEHNR and CDR2 to FQNEAQ. TCR CDR3 regions were amplified from genomic DNA by multiplex PCR using the deep immunoSEQ assay. Extracted genomic DNA from each cell subset was spread evenly across all wells of several immunoSEQ 96-well plates, with each plate serving as a replicate. Each replicate PCR for sorted subsets received roughly 0.2 ug genomic DNA, equal to roughly 29,000 T cell genomes. Purified libraries were quantified with a Qubit 3.0 fluorometer, sized on a Bioanalyzer 2100, and re-quantified with the KAPA Library Quantification kit. Each immunoSEQ 96-well plate was sequenced on its own single-read 150-cycle Illumina NextSeq 550 flow cell. Under the source paper's analysis protocol: The immunoSEQ output contained only junctional sequences without quality scores, so filtering could not match that applied to full-length reads. To assign V/J genes and CDR3, sequences were annotated against IMGT germline references using PyIR, a Python wrapper for IgBLAST v1.9. Reads were removed for weak V/J assignments (E-value above 1e-6), missing CDR3, stop codons, out-of-frame junctions, or ambiguous translated residues. V3J clonotypes were defined as sequences sharing the same inferred V gene, J gene, and CDR3 amino acid sequence. Percentage overlap between repertoires was computed as shared unique clonotypes divided by the size of the smaller repertoire. Richness of each repertoire was evaluated using RTK rarefaction, the Chao1 estimator, and Recon v2.1 estimates of unobserved clonotypes. Generation probabilities were computed with OLGA for all TCRbeta clonotypes obtained by the gDNA method from a few donors. TCRdb stores this immuneACCESS table with in-frame sequences only. Part of the clones is absent; in the studies checked, under half of the shortfall reflects unresolved V genes, and no reason is known for the rest. For V, J and clone size, that table is used; D and trimming come from the DNA. This sample is represented by about 1,500,000 clones; approximately 97% of them were singletons. The top ten clones comprise roughly 1.2% of the sample.

These data are taken from a study of shared clonotypes between healthy human individuals (dated by TCRdb to about 2020). Notes on the research overall: Three men and a couple of women, aged 18 to 49 years, made up the cohort. Per donor, leukapheresis produced somewhere between about 0.94 and 9 billion PBMCs. To estimate repertoire size and how much clonotypes are shared between individuals, the study performed deep sequencing of blood TCR repertoires from about 5 healthy adults. Per donor, three plates each were used for CD4 naive and CD4 memory, two for CD8 naive, and one for CD8 memory. To increase sequencing depth and limit assay-specific biases, TCR repertoire library preparation and sequencing were carried out by different laboratories using diverse techniques.

Broad study findings and their caveats: Sampling was restricted to blood, and TCR repertoires in tissues likely differ from the TCR repertoires found in blood. The genetic and exposure-history diversity represented was limited by the small number of donors. Clonotypes shared by all four sorted-subset donors showed higher generation probabilities than non-shared clonotypes. Rarefaction of sorted-subset datasets indicated incomplete sequencing despite the large sequencing depth. Pairwise subsampling indicated that sequencing depth was expected to affect the degree of clonotype sharing among donors. Naive subsets generally had larger estimated clonotype richness than memory subsets did. Sharing across four donors was observed for about 4.8% of naive CD4, 3.5% of naive CD8, 2% to 2.5% of memory CD4, and roughly 0.4% of memory CD8 clonotypes.

The donors were healthy, HIV-negative adults who had no recently reported acute infections or vaccinations. All donors were Caucasian adults living in Nashville, Tennessee, USA. CD4+ T cells were enriched by magnetic negative selection; naive cells were then positively selected on CD45RA, and the negative fraction formed the memory subset. After blood collection by leukapheresis, PBMCs were isolated using Ficoll-Histopaque density gradient centrifugation and then cryopreserved in the vapor phase of liquid nitrogen. Analytical flow cytometry was used to check the purity and quantity of each magnetically sorted T cell population. Genomic DNA was isolated from each sorted fraction and quantified by UV absorbance on a Nanodrop 2000c.

The source of this sequence is a man aged 30 to 45 in good health. The rearranged segments are TRBV7-9 and TRBJ1-2; no confident D gene assignment can be made. Sequenced input: naive CD4+ T cells sorted from blood. The sample's cell subset or site label, decoded: CD45RA+ positively selected. The CDR3 region has the sequence CASSLGAAVNYGYTF. The sequence in DNA is TGTGCCAGCAGCCTAGGAGCAGCTGTTAACTATGGCTACACCTTC.